This record covers a single TCR beta chain. Its antigen is still unknown. Germline V gene sequence: CDR1 SGHRS, CDR2 YFSETQ. The CDR3 consists of 15 residues. The V and J ends lost 3 bases and 11 bases, in that order; junction bases with no gene match: 16. This entry belongs to a study of cytomegalovirus exposure and HLA in healthy donors. Study summary: It was reported in a later analysis that the same platform had been used for the roughly 130 validation repertoires as for the 550 to 750 first-cohort repertoires.

Repertoires were generated with immunoSEQ multiplex PCR, while TCRdb's copy carries only in-frame clones and drops some. The profile covers roughly 150,000 clones, with 88% appearing a single time and 2.5% to 3.5% taken by the ten largest. Study-wide results and limits: Using the classifier, cytomegalovirus status was reportedly diagnosed with high specificity and sensitivity. In the 120 or so validation repertoires, roughly 94% of cluster scores exceeded 0, per a later analysis.

The V gene is TRBV5-1, the J gene TRBJ1-2, with 7 nucleotides matching TRBD1. The TCR sequence derives from a man between 18 and 35 years old in good health and CMV-seronegative. Specimen: PBMCs. CDR3 protein: CASSWGTAASPGYTF. Here the CDR3 DNA reads TGCGCCAGCAGCTGGGGGACAGCGGCCTCTCCGGGGTACACCTTC.